A single sample is the source of the 11 T cell receptor beta chains below, sequenced in a study of blood T cell repertoires in COVID-19. The assay was immunoSEQ multiplex PCR, and TCRdb's table has in-frame clones only and misses some. Among over 65,000 clones, about 88% were seen once, and the ten largest hold 8% to 10%. Material for sequencing was peripheral blood. The receptors stem from a human donor in a cohort sampled during active COVID-19.

This clone has just one count. The CDR3 coding sequence is TGTGCCACCAGAGTCCGGGACTACCAGTTCTTC. Translation: CATRVRDYQFF. The J gene is TRBJ2-1, the V gene TRBV24-1; 7 bases are shared with TRBD2. Trimming cost V 7 bases and J 13 bases; bases outside gene matches: 6. This CDR3 contains 11 residues. CDR1 and CDR2 (germline): KGHDR, SFDVKD.

The chain links TRBV7-8 to TRBJ2-4; TRBD2 aligns across 7 bases. Germline CDR1 is SGHVS and CDR2 is FQNEAQ. Germline trimming cut 1 base from V and 15 bases from J; bases unmatched to any gene: 15. This CDR3 has 15 residues. The CDR3 sequence is CASSLDSGLPLAGYF. The DNA of the CDR3 is TGTGCCAGCAGCTTAGACTCGGGACTACCTCTTGCGGGGTACTTC.

The chain uses TRBV10-3 and TRBJ1-5; D may be TRBD1 (5 bases). Germline V gene sequence: CDR1 ENHRY, CDR2 SYGVKD. Between the trimmed V and J ends, which lost 6 bases and 9 bases, there was a span of 21 bases. The CDR3 is 15 amino acids. The CDR3 protein is CAISERDGGIRPQHF. The DNA of the CDR3 is TGTGCCATCAGCGAGCGGGACGGGGGAATCAGGCCCCAGCATTTT.

The chain joins TRBV6-5 to TRBJ1-4, with TRBD1 matching 8 bases. This CDR3 is 14 amino acids long. Germline lookup yields CDR1 MNHEY and CDR2 SVGAGI. The ends lost 2 bases at V and 5 bases at J; junction bases unmatched: 1. DNA for the CDR3: TGTGCCAGCAGTTACGACAGGGGAAATGAAAAACTGTTTTTT. It encodes CASSYDRGNEKLFF.

This clone came up once. This chain uses TRBV5-1 with TRBJ2-7, with 7 bases fitting TRBD2. V shed 4 bases and J 6 bases; nucleotides not matched to a gene: 7. The germline V gene has CDR1 SGHRS and CDR2 YFSETQ. This CDR3 region has 13 residues. This chain's CDR3 is CASSPNERGEQYF. The CDR3 bases are TGCGCCAGCAGCCCGAACGAGCGGGGCGAGCAGTACTTC.

This chain uses TRBV28 with TRBJ1-1; 7 bases map to TRBD1. This CDR3 is built from 11 residues. V shed 4 bases, J shed 10 bases, and the junction held 3 bases outside the gene matches. The germline V gene has CDR1 MDHEN and CDR2 SYDVKM. CDR3 region: CASSYRGVAFF. DNA of the CDR3: TGTGCCAGCAGTTACAGGGGTGTAGCTTTCTTT.

The J gene is TRBJ2-2, the V gene TRBV3-1 (or the pseudogene TRBV3-2), with D hard to call. Trimming removed 0 bases at V and 4 bases at J, with 6 bases between. The CDR3 spans 14 residues. Germline CDR1 LGHDT, CDR2 YNNKEL (reference sequence). The CDR3 reads CASSQDTVTGELFF. In nucleotides, the CDR3 is TGTGCCAGCAGCCAAGATACGGTCACCGGGGAGCTGTTTTTT.

J is TRBJ2-1 and V is TRBV18; the D is unclear. The CDR3 consists of 16 residues. V lost 3 bases and J 5 bases, leaving 17 bases between the germline ends. Looked up from germline, CDR1 is KGHSH and CDR2 is LQKENI. The CDR3 sequence: CASSPSQAGNNNEQFF. The CDR3 coding sequence is TGTGCCAGCTCACCGTCCCAGGCAGGTAACAACAATGAGCAGTTCTTC.

The genes are TRBV19 and TRBJ2-3; 11 bases align to TRBD2. Germline V lookup: CDR1 LNHDA, CDR2 SQIVND (reference sequence). V shed 5 bases and J 6 bases; nucleotides not matched to a gene: 10. The CDR3 totals 16 residues. The CDR3: CASSPTLLAGGDTQYF. In nucleotides, the CDR3 is TGTGCCAGTAGTCCAACCCTTCTAGCGGGAGGCGATACGCAGTATTTT.

J is TRBJ2-7 and V is TRBV4-3; 9 bases fit TRBD2. The CDR3 loop spans 16 amino acids. V gave up 2 bases and J gave up 0 bases; unmatched junction bases: 5. The germline V gene encodes CDR1 LGHNA and CDR2 YSLEER. The CDR3 reads CASSQLISGGSYEQYF. CDR3 in DNA: TGCGCCAGCAGCCAACTCATTAGCGGGGGCTCCTACGAGCAGTACTTC.

The chain couples TRBV3-1 (or the pseudogene TRBV3-2) to TRBJ2-3; D might be TRBD2 (6 bases). Per the germline V gene, CDR1 is LGHDT and CDR2 is YNNKEL (reference sequence). The CDR3 spans 17 residues. V was clipped by 6 bases and J by 1 base, with 20 bases between them. The CDR3 region has the DNA TGTGCCAGCAGTCCTGGGACGGCCCCGGGAGGCACAGATACGCAGTATTTT. Residues: CASSPGTAPGGTDTQYF.